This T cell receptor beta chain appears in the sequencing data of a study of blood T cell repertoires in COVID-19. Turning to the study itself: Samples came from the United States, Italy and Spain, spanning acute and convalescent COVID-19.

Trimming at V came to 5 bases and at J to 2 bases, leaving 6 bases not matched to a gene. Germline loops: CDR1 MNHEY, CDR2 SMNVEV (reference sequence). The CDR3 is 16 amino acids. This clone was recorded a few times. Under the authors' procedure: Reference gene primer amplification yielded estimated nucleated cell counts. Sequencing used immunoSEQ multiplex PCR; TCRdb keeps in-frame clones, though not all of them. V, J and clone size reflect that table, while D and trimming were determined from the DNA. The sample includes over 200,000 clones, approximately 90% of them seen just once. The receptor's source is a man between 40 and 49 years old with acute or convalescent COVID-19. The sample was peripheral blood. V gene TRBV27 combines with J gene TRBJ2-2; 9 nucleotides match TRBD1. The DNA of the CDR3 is TGTGCCAGCAGTACCAGACAGGGGGTAAACACCGGGGAGCTGTTTTTT. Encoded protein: CASSTRQGVNTGELFF.